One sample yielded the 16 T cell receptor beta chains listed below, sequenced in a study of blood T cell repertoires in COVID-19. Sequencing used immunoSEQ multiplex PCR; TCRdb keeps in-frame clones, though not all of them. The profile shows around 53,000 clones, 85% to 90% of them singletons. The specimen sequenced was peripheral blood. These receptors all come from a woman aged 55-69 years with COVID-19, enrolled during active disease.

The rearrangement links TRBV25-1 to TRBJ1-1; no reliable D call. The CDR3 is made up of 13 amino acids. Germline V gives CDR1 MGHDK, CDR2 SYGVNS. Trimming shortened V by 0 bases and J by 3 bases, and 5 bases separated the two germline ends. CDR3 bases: TGTGCCAGCAGTGAATACGGGGACACTGAAGCTTTCTTT. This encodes CASSEYGDTEAFF.

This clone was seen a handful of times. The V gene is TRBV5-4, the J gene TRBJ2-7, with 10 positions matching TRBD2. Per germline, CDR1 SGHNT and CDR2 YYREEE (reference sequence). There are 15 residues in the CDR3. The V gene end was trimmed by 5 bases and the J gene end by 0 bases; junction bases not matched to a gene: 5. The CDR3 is CASSRLAGLSYEQYF. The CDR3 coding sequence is TGTGCCAGCAGTAGACTAGCGGGCCTCTCCTACGAGCAGTACTTC. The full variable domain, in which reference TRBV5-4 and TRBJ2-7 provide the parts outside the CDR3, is ETGVTQSPTHLIKTRGQQVTLRCSSQSGHNTVSWYQQALGQGPQFIFQYYREEENGRGNFPPRFSGLQFPNYSSELNVNALELDDSALYLCASSRLAGLSYEQYFGPGTRLTVT.

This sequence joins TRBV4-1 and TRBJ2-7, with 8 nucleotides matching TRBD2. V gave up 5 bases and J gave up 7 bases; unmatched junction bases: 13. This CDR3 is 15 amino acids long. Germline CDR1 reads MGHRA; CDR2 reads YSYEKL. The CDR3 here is CASSYLPAGVLEQYF. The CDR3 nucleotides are TGCGCCAGCAGCTACCTTCCAGCGGGAGTCCTTGAGCAGTACTTC.

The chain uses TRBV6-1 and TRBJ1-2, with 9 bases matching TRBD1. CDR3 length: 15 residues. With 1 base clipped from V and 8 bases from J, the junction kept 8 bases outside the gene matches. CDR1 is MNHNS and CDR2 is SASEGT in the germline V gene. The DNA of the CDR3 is TGTGCCAGCAGTGAAGGTCGGGACAGGGTTAACGGCTACACCTTC. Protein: CASSEGRDRVNGYTF.

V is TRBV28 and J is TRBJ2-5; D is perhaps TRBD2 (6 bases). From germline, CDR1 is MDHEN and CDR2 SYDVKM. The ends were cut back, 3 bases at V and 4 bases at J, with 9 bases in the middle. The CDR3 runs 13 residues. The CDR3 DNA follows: TGTGCCAGCAGTTTTTTGCGGGGAGAGACCCAGTACTTC. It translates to CASSFLRGETQYF.

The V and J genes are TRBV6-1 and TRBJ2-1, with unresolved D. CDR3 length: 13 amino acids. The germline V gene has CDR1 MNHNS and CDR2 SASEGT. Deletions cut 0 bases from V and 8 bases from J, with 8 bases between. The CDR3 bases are TGTGCCAGCAGTGAAGCGCCAGGCGATGAGCAGTTCTTC. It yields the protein CASSEAPGDEQFF.

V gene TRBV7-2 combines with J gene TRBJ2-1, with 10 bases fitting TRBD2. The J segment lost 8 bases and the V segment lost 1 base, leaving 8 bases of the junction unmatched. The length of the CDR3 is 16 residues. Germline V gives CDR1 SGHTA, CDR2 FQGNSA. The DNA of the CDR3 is TGTGCCAGCAGCTTAGAACCTAGCGGGAGAGTAGATGAGCAGTTCTTC. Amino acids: CASSLEPSGRVDEQFF.

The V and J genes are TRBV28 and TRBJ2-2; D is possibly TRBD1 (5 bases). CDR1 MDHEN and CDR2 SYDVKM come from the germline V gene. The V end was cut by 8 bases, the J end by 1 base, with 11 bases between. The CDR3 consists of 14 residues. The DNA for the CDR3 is TGTGCCAGCCGCGACAGTCTGAACACCGGGGAGCTGTTTTTT. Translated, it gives CASRDSLNTGELFF.

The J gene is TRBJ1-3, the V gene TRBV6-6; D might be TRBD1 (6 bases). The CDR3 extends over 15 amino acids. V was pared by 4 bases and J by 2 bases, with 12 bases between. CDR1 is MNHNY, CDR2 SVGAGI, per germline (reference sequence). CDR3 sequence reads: CASSLLQGAGNTIYF. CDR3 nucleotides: TGTGCCAGCAGTTTACTACAGGGAGCTGGAAACACCATATATTTT.

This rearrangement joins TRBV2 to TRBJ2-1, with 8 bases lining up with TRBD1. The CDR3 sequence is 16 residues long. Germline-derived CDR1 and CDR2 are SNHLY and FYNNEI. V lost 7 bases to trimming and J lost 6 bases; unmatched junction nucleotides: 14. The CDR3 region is CASKDRTGGKRNEQFF. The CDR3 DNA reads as TGTGCCAGCAAGGACCGAACAGGGGGTAAACGCAATGAGCAGTTCTTC.

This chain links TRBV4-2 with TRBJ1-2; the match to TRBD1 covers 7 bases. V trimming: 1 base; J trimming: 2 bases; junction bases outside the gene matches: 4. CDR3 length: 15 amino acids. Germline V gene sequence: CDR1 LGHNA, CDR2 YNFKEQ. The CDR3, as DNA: TGTGCCAGCAGCCAAGCTACGACAGGGAACTATGGCTACACCTTC. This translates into CASSQATTGNYGYTF.

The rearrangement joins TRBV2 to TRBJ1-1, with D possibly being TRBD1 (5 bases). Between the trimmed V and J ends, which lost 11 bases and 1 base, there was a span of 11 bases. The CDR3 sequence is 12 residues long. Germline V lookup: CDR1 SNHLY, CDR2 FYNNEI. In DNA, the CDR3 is TGTGCCCGGTTCGGGGGGAACACTGAAGCTTTCTTT. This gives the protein CARFGGNTEAFF.

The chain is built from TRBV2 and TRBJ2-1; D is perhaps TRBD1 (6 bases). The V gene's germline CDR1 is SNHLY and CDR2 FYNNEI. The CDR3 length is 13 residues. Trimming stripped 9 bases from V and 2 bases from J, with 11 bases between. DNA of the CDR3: TGTGCCAGTCGGGACAATCCCTACAATGAGCAGTTCTTC. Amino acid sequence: CASRDNPYNEQFF.

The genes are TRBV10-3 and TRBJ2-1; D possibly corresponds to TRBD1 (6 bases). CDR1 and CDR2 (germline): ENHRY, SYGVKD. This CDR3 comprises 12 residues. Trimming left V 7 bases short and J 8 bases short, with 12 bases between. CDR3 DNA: TGTGCCATCAAGACAGGTGAGGATGAGCAGTTCTTC. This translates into CAIKTGEDEQFF.

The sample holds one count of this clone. CDR3 loop: CASSEGGRGTNSPLHF. The CDR3 region has the DNA TGTGCCAGCAGTGAAGGGGGGAGGGGGACAAATTCACCCCTCCACTTT. J is TRBJ1-6 and V is TRBV2, with D possibly matching TRBD1 (6 bases). The V gene lost 1 base and the J gene lost 7 bases, with 14 bases spanning the gap. There are 16 residues in the CDR3. Germline CDR1 reads SNHLY; CDR2 reads FYNNEI. Combining the CDR3 with reference TRBV2 and TRBJ1-6 gives the whole variable domain EPEVTQTPSHQVTQMGQEVILRCVPISNHLYFYWYRQILGQKVEFLVSFYNNEISEKSEIFDDQFSVERPDGSNFTLKIRSTKLEDSAMYFCASSEGGRGTNSPLHFGNGTRLTVT.

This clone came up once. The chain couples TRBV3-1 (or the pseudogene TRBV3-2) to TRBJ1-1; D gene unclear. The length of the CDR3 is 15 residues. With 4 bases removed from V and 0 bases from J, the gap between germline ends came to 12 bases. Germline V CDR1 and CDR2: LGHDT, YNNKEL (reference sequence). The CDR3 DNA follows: TGTGCCAGCAGCCGCCTCGGTCAGGTGAACACTGAAGCTTTCTTT. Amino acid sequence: CASSRLGQVNTEAFF.